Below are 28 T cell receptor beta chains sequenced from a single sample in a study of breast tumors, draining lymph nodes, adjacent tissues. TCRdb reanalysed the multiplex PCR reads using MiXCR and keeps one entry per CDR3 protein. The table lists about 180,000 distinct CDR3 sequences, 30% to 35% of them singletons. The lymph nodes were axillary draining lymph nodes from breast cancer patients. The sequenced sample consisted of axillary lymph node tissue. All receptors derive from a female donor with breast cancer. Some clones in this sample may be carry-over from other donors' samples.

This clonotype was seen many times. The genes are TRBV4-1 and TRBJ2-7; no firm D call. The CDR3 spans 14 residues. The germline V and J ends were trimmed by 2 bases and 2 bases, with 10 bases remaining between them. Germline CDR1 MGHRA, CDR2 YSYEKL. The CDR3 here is CASSQPGRTYEQYF. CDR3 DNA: TGCGCCAGCAGCCAACCCGGCCGAACCTACGAGCAGTACTTC.

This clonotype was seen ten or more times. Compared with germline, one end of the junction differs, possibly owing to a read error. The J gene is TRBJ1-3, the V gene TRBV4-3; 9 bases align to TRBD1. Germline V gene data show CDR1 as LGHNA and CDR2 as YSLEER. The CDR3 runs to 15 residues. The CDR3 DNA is TGCGCCAGCAGCCGCGTTATGGACAGGGGAAAAACCATATATTTT. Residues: CASSRVMDRGKTIYF.

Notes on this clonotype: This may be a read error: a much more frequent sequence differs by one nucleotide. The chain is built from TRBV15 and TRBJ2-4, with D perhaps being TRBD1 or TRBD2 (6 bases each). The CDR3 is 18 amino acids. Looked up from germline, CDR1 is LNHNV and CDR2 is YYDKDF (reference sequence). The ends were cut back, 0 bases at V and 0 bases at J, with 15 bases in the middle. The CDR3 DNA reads TGTGCCACCAGCAGAGATAGGGGGGTGTATACAGCCAAAAACATTCAGTACTTC. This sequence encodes CATSRDRGVYTAKNIQYF.

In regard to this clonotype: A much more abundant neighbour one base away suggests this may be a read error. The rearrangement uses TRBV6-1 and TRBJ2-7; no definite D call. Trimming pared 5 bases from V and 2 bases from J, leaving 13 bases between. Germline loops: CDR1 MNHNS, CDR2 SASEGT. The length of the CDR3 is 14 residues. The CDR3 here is CASSIFGSAYEQYF. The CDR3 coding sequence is TGTGCCAGCAGTATCTTCGGCAGTGCCTACGAGCAGTACTTC.

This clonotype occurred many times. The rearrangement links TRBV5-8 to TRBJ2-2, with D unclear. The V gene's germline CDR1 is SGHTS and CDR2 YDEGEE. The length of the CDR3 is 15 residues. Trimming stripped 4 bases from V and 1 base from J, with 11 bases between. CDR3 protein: CASSPYVGNTGELFF. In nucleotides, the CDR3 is TGTGCCAGCAGCCCCTACGTTGGGAACACCGGGGAGCTGTTTTTT.

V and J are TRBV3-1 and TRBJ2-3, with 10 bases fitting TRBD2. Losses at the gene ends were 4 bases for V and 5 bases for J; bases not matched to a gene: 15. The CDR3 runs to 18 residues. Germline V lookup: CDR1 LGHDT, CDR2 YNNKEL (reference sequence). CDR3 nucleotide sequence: TGTGCCAGCAGCCGGGAGGCACCCGGGACTAGCGCTAGAGATACGCAGTATTTT. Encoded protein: CASSREAPGTSARDTQYF.

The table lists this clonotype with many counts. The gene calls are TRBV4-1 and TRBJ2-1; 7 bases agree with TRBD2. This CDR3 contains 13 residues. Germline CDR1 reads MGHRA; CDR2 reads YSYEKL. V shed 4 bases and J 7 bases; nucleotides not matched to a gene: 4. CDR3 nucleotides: TGCGCCAGCAGCCTGGGAGGGGATAATGAGCAGTTCTTC. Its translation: CASSLGGDNEQFF.

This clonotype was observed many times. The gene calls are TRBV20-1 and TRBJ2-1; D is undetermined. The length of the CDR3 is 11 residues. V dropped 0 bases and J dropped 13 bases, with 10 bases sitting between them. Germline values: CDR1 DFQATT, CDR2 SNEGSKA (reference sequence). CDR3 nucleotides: TGCAGTGCTAGAGAAGTCCCCAGCCAGTTCTTC. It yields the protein CSAREVPSQFF.

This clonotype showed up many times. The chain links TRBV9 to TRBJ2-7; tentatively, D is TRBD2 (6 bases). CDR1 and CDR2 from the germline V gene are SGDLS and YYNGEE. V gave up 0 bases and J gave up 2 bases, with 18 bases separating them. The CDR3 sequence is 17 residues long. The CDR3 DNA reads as TGTGCCAGCAGCGTAGGGGGAGGTAATCCTCCAACCTACGAGCAGTACTTC. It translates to CASSVGGGNPPTYEQYF.

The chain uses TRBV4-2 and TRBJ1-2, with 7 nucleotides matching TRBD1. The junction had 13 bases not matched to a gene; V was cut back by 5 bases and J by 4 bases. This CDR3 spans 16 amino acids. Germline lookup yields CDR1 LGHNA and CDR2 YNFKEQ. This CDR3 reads CASSLSSWPGGYGYTF. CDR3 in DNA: TGTGCCAGCAGCTTGTCGTCGTGGCCAGGGGGCTATGGCTACACCTTC.

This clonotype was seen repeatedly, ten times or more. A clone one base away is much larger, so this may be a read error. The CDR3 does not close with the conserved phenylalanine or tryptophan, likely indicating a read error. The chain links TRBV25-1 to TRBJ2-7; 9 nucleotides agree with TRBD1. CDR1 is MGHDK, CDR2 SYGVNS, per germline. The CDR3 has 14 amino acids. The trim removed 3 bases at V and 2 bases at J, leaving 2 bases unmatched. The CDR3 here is CASSDWDRAYEQYL. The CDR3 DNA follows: TGTGCCAGCAGTGACTGGGACAGGGCCTACGAGCAGTACCTC.

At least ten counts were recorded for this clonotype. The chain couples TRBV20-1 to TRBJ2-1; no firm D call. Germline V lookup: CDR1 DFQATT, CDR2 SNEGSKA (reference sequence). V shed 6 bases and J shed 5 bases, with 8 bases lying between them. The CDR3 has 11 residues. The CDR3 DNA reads TGCAGTGCACCCCTAGACAATGAGCAGTTCTTC. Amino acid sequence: CSAPLDNEQFF.

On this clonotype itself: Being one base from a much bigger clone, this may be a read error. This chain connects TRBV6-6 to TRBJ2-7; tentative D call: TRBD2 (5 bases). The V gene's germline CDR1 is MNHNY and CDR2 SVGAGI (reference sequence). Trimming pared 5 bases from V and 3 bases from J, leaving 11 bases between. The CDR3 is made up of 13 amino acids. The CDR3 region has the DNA TGTGCCAGCAGTCACAGTGGGAGCTACGAGCAGTACTTC. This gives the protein CASSHSGSYEQYF.

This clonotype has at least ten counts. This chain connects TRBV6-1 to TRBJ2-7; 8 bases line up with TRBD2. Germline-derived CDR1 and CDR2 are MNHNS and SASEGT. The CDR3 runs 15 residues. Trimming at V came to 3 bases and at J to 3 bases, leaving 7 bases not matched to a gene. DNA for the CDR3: TGTGCCAGCAGTGAGACCGGGACTAGAGGCTACGAGCAGTACTTC. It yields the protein CASSETGTRGYEQYF.

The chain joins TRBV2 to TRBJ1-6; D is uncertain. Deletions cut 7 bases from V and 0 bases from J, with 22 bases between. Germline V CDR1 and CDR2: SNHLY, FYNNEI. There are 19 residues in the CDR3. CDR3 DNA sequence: TGTGCCAGCACGGAAGCGCTTTCCGGCCGTGGCTCCTATAATTCACCCCTCCACTTT. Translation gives CASTEALSGRGSYNSPLHF.

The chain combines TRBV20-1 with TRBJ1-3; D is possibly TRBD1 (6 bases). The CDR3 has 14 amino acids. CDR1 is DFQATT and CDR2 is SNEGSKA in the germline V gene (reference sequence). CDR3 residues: CSTQGRGSGNTIYF. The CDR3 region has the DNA TGCTCAACCCAAGGTAGGGGGTCTGGAAACACCATATATTTT.

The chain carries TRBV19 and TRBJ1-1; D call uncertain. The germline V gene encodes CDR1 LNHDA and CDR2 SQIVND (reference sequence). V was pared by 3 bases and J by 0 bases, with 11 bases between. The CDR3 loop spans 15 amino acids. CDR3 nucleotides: TGTGCCAGTAGTATCGGGCACTCGATGAACACTGAAGCTTTCTTT. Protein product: CASSIGHSMNTEAFF.

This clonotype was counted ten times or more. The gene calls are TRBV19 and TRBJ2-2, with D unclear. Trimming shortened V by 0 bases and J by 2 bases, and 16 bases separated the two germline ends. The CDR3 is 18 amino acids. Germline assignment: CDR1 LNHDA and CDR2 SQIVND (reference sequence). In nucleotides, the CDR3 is TGTGCCAGTAGTATAGATCTATTAGGATCTGACAACACCGGGGAGCTGTTTTTT. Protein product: CASSIDLLGSDNTGELFF.

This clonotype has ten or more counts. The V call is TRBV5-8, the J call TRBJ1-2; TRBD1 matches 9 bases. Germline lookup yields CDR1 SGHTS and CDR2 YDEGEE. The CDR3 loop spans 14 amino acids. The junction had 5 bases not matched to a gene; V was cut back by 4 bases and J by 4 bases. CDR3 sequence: CASSPDRGIYGYTF. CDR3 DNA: TGTGCCAGCAGCCCGGACAGGGGCATCTATGGCTACACCTTC.

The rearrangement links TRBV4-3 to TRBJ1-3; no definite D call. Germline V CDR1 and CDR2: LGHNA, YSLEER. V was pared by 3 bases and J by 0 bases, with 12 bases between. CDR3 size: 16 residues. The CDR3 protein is CASSQPGVGSGNTIYF. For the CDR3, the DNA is TGCGCCAGCAGCCAGCCAGGAGTCGGCTCTGGAAACACCATATATTTT.

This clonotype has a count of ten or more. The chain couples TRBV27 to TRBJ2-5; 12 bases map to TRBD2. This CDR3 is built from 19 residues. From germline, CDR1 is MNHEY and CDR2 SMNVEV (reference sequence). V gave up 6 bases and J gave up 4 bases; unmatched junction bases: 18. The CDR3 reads CASRRALGASGRAGETQYF. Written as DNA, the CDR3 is TGTGCCAGCAGAAGGGCATTGGGGGCTAGCGGGAGGGCCGGAGAGACCCAGTACTTC.

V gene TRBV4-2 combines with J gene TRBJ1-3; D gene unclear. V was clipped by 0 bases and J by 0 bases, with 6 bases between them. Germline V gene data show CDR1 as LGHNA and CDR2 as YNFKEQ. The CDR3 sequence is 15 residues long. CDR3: CASSQDGDSGNTIYF. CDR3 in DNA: TGTGCCAGCAGCCAAGACGGAGACTCTGGAAACACCATATATTTT.

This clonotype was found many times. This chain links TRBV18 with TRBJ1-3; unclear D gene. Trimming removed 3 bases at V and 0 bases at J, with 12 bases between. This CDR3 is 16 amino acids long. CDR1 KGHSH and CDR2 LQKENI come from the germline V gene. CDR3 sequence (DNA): TGTGCCAGCTCACCCATGACGGCTAGCTCTGGAAACACCATATATTTT. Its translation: CASSPMTASSGNTIYF.

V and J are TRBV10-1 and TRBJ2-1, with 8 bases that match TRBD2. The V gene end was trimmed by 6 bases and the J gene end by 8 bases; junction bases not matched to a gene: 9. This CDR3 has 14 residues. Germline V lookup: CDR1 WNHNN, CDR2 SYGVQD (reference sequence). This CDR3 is CASSQSGSLDEQFF. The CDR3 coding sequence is TGCGCCAGCAGCCAAAGCGGGAGTCTGGATGAGCAGTTCTTC.

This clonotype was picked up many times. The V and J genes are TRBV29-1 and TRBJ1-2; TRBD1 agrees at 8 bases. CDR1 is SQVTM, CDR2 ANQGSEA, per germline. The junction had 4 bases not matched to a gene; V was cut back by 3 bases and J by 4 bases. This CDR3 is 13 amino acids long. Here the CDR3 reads CSVDGTGGYGYTF. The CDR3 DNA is TGCAGCGTTGACGGGACAGGAGGCTATGGCTACACCTTC.

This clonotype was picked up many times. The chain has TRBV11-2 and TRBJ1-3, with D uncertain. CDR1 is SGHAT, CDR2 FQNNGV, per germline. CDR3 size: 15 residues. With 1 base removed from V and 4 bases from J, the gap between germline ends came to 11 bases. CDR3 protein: CASSLVSGFGNTIYF. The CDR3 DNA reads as TGTGCCAGCAGCTTAGTTTCGGGCTTCGGAAACACCATATATTTT.

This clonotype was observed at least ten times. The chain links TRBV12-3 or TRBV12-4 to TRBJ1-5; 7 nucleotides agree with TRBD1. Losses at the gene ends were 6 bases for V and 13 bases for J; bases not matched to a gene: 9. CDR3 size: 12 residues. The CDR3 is CASSSLDRAQHF. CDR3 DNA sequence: TGTGCCAGCAGCTCTTTAGACAGGGCACAGCATTTT.

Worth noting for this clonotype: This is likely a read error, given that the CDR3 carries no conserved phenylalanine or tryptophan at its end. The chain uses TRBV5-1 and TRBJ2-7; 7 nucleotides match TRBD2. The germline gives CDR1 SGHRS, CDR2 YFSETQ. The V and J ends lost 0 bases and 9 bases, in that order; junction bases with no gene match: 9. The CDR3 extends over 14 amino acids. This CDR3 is CASSLGDYTGGQYL. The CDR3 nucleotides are TGCGCCAGCAGCTTGGGGGACTACACGGGCGGGCAGTACCTC.